The 15 T cell receptor beta chains reported below all come from one sample, sequenced in a study of OX40 agonist ivuxolimab in advanced cancers. Library preparation employed the immunoSEQ multiplex PCR assay. TCRdb holds this immuneACCESS table with in-frame rearrangements only. Some clones are missing; in checked studies, unresolved V genes explain under half, and the rest has no known cause. The sample has around 85,000 clones on record, about 90% of them singletons. The ten most abundant clones make up roughly 8.7% of the sample. The specimen comprised CD4+ or CD8+ T cells sorted from blood, sampled in a trial of the OX40 agonist ivuxolimab. These TCRs come from an adult with an advanced solid tumor such as melanoma, head and neck, liver or kidney cancer.

The rearrangement joins TRBV27 to TRBJ2-1, with 9 bases matching TRBD2. The CDR3 runs to 13 residues. CDR1 is MNHEY, CDR2 SMNVEV, per germline (reference sequence). J was trimmed by 8 bases and V by 2 bases; bases with no gene match: 1. The CDR3 DNA reads TGTGCCAGCAGTTTAGGACTAGCGCATGAGCAGTTCTTC. Translation gives CASSLGLAHEQFF.

This clone was observed once. V usage is TRBV13 and J usage is TRBJ1-2, with TRBD1 matching over 10 bases. Germline V lookup: CDR1 PRHDT, CDR2 FYEKMQ (reference sequence). V lost 5 bases and J lost 7; bases outside the gene matches: 16. This CDR3 has 17 amino acids. The CDR3 spells CASSPGQGFSYLLGYTF. Written as DNA, the CDR3 is TGTGCCAGCAGCCCGGGACAGGGGTTTAGCTATCTCCTTGGCTACACCTTC.

CDR3 in amino acids: CASSEVVMGGEAFF. In nucleotides, the CDR3 is TGTGCCAGCAGTGAAGTTGTTATGGGGGGTGAAGCTTTCTTT. This chain joins TRBV6-1 and TRBJ1-1; possibly TRBD1 for D (5 bases). The CDR3 sequence is 14 residues long. The germline V gene has CDR1 MNHNS and CDR2 SASEGT. V lost 1 base and J 7 bases, leaving 13 bases between the germline ends.

This chain connects TRBV5-6 to TRBJ2-1, with D perhaps TRBD1 or TRBD2 (5 bases each). Germline lookup yields CDR1 SGHDT and CDR2 YYEEEE. The CDR3 totals 13 residues. V lost 2 bases and J 9 bases, leaving 12 bases between the germline ends. CDR3 DNA sequence: TGTGCCAGCAGCTTAACTCGTGGGGGTGAGCAGTTCTTC. It translates to CASSLTRGGEQFF.

J is TRBJ2-1 and V is TRBV4-1, with 8 bases matching TRBD2. V dropped 4 bases and J dropped 1; count of bases not matched to a gene: 15. CDR1 and CDR2 from the germline V gene are MGHRA and YSYEKL. The CDR3 is 19 residues long. The CDR3 region is CASSRRGSGGFRSYNEQFF. The CDR3, as DNA: TGCGCCAGCAGCCGGCGGGGGAGCGGGGGTTTTAGGTCCTACAATGAGCAGTTCTTC.

On this clone itself: At one end, the junction sequence differs from germline, possibly due to a read error. Other DNA sequences in this sample translate to the same CDR3. The chain couples TRBV9 to TRBJ2-5, with D unclear. Germline CDR1 reads SGDLS; CDR2 reads YYNGEE. The CDR3 contains 12 residues. CDR3 sequence (DNA): TGTGCCAGCAGTGTAGACGGGGAGACCCAGTACTTC. Amino acids: CASSVDGETQYF.

The rearrangement joins TRBV30 to TRBJ2-3, with no clear D. The V end was cut by 2 bases, the J end by 4 bases, with 10 bases between. Germline CDR1 reads GTSNPN; CDR2 reads SVGIG (reference sequence). CDR3 length: 13 amino acids. The CDR3 loop is CAWSSAVADTQYF. The CDR3 DNA reads as TGTGCCTGGAGTTCCGCGGTTGCAGATACGCAGTATTTT.

The rearrangement uses TRBV6-5 and TRBJ2-1, with TRBD2 matching 7 bases. This CDR3 spans 14 amino acids. The V gene's germline CDR1 is MNHEY and CDR2 SVGAGI. The J segment lost 8 bases and the V segment lost 0 bases, leaving 4 bases of the junction unmatched. In DNA, the CDR3 is TGTGCCAGCAGTTACTCGGCTAGCGGCTATGAGCAGTTCTTC. It codes for CASSYSASGYEQFF.

This clone occurred a few times. The chain carries TRBV4-3 and TRBJ1-3; a possible D gene is TRBD1 (5 bases). Germline values: CDR1 LGHNA, CDR2 YSLEER. With 0 bases removed from V and 0 bases from J, the gap between germline ends came to 9 bases. The CDR3 contains 16 residues. In DNA, the CDR3 is TGCGCCAGCAGCCAAGAGCTGGGACTCTCTGGAAACACCATATATTTT. Translation gives CASSQELGLSGNTIYF.

The V and J genes are TRBV19 and TRBJ1-4, with 7 bases aligning to TRBD1. This CDR3 contains 15 residues. V gave up 4 bases and J gave up 4 bases; unmatched junction bases: 6. From germline, CDR1 is LNHDA and CDR2 SQIVND (reference sequence). The CDR3 loop reads CASSTPRGNNEKLFF. In DNA form, the CDR3 reads TGTGCCAGTAGTACGCCCAGGGGGAATAATGAAAAACTGTTTTTT.

The gene calls are TRBV27 and TRBJ2-1; the match to TRBD2 covers 7 bases. V dropped 6 bases and J dropped 3; count of bases not matched to a gene: 11. This CDR3 has 16 amino acids. Germline CDR1 is MNHEY and CDR2 is SMNVEV (reference sequence). The CDR3: CASSPAAGAFYNEQFF. CDR3 DNA: TGTGCCAGCAGCCCTGCTGCGGGAGCGTTCTACAATGAGCAGTTCTTC.

The V gene is TRBV4-3, the J gene TRBJ1-2; D unclear. Looked up from germline, CDR1 is LGHNA and CDR2 is YSLEER. The CDR3 has 17 residues. V lost 0 bases to trimming and J lost 4 bases, with 18 bases between them. The CDR3 sequence: CASSQDGEGPTPYGYTF. DNA for the CDR3: TGCGCCAGCAGCCAAGATGGGGAGGGCCCGACGCCCTATGGCTACACCTTC.

The rearrangement uses TRBV7-2 and TRBJ1-5; 8 nucleotides line up with TRBD1. Trimming cost V 5 bases and J 5 bases; bases outside gene matches: 5. This CDR3 contains 14 residues. CDR1 and CDR2 (germline): SGHTA, FQGNSA. The CDR3 nucleotides read TGTGCCAGCAGCCTGGACAGGGAGGATCAGCCCCAGCATTTT. Translating it yields CASSLDREDQPQHF.

CDR3 sequence reads: CASSIPWAGEGYNEQFF. CDR3 DNA: TGTGCCAGTAGTATCCCCTGGGCGGGGGAGGGCTACAATGAGCAGTTCTTC. The V and J genes are TRBV19 and TRBJ2-1, with 7 bases identical to TRBD2. This CDR3 comprises 17 residues. The V and J ends lost 3 bases and 3 bases, in that order; junction bases with no gene match: 11. Germline values: CDR1 LNHDA, CDR2 SQIVND (reference sequence).

The chain combines TRBV28 with TRBJ1-1, with D possibly TRBD1 on 6 matching bases. The CDR3 length is 16 residues. With 0 bases removed from V and 5 bases from J, the gap between germline ends came to 16 bases. CDR1 and CDR2 (germline): MDHEN, SYDVKM. For the CDR3, the DNA is TGTGCCAGCAGTTTATGGCACAGGGTTAAGAGGACTGAAGCTTTCTTT. Encoded protein: CASSLWHRVKRTEAFF.